Listed here are 19 T cell receptor beta chains from one sample, sequenced in a study of identical twins. Each CDR3 protein gets one entry after TCRdb re-called the 5' RACE reads with MiXCR. The top ten hold approximately 0.52% of the sample, which has 460,000 or so distinct CDR3 sequences, around 14% seen once. The sample was also linked to a second study, of yellow fever vaccine responses in identical twins.

Sequenced sample: CD4+ T cells sorted from blood. Receptors originate from a young woman in good health.

The chain combines TRBV11-3 with TRBJ2-2, with D possibly called TRBD1 or TRBD2 (6 bases each). CDR3 length equals 15 residues. Germline V gene sequence: CDR1 SGHNT, CDR2 YENEEA. Trimming took 5 bases from V and 1 from J, leaving 11 bases between them. The CDR3 protein is CASSRGAGNTGELFF. CDR3 DNA sequence: TGTGCCAGCAGCAGGGGGGCAGGGAACACCGGGGAGCTGTTTTTT.

This clonotype was detected ten times or more. V is TRBV20-1 and J is TRBJ2-1, with 10 bases matching TRBD2. This CDR3 spans 16 amino acids. The V gene end was trimmed by 0 bases and the J gene end by 3 bases; junction bases not matched to a gene: 5. Germline values: CDR1 DFQATT, CDR2 SNEGSKA (reference sequence). CDR3 DNA: TGCAGTGCTAGAGATGTGGCTAGCGGGAGCTACAATGAGCAGTTCTTC. Translated: CSARDVASGSYNEQFF.

This clonotype was observed many times. V and J are TRBV20-1 and TRBJ2-3; 15 nucleotides agree with TRBD2. This CDR3 spans 18 amino acids. The J segment lost 5 bases and the V segment lost 3 bases, leaving 12 bases of the junction unmatched. From germline, CDR1 is DFQATT and CDR2 SNEGSKA (reference sequence). CDR3 nucleotide sequence: TGCAGTGCTAGGGCAGGGGCCTTGGGACTAGCGGGAGGAGATACGCAGTATTTT. This codes for CSARAGALGLAGGDTQYF.

The V call is TRBV19, the J call TRBJ2-6; the D is unclear. V shed 4 bases and J shed 0 bases, with 7 bases lying between them. Germline V lookup: CDR1 LNHDA, CDR2 SQIVND (reference sequence). This CDR3 is 15 amino acids long. The CDR3 nucleotides read TGTGCCAGTAGTAGACTCGTCTCTGGGGCCAACGTCCTGACTTTC. It translates to CASSRLVSGANVLTF.

This chain joins TRBV4-1 and TRBJ2-1; 11 nucleotides match TRBD2. Unmatched junction bases numbered 5, after V lost 0 bases and J lost 1 base. The germline gives CDR1 MGHRA, CDR2 YSYEKL. CDR3 length: 18 residues. CDR3 sequence reads: CASSQDRASGGSYNEQFF. In DNA, the CDR3 is TGCGCCAGCAGCCAAGATAGGGCTAGCGGGGGGTCCTACAATGAGCAGTTCTTC.

The chain is built from TRBV28 and TRBJ2-1; D possibly corresponds to TRBD2 (5 bases). CDR1 and CDR2 from the germline V gene are MDHEN and SYDVKM. The V and J ends lost 8 bases and 3 bases respectively, with 20 bases between them. There are 16 residues in the CDR3. This CDR3 reads CASAQRAGRLYNEQFF. CDR3 bases: TGTGCCAGCGCCCAGAGGGCTGGGAGACTCTACAATGAGCAGTTCTTC.

This chain uses TRBV7-2 with TRBJ2-7; D remains unclear. Germline values: CDR1 SGHTA, CDR2 FQGNSA. With 2 bases removed from V and 3 bases from J, the gap between germline ends came to 8 bases. The CDR3 length is 13 residues. CDR3 sequence reads: CASSLKRIYEQYF. CDR3 coding DNA: TGTGCCAGCAGCTTAAAGCGAATCTACGAGCAGTACTTC.

This clonotype was seen a handful of times. The V gene is TRBV6-2 or TRBV6-3, the J gene TRBJ2-3; D remains ambiguous. Between the trimmed V and J ends, which lost 5 bases and 2 bases, there was a span of 11 bases. Germline assignment: CDR1 MNHEY and CDR2 SVGEGT. This CDR3 is built from 14 residues. The CDR3 sequence is CASSLLQTTDTQYF. CDR3 sequence (DNA): TGTGCCAGCAGTCTTTTACAGACCACAGATACGCAGTATTTT.

The chain employs TRBV12-3 or TRBV12-4 and TRBJ1-1; a possible D gene is TRBD1 (6 bases). This CDR3 contains 14 residues. The V end was cut by 3 bases, the J end by 0 bases, with 8 bases between. For the CDR3, the DNA is TGTGCCAGCAGTTTTCAGGGGCTGAACACTGAAGCTTTCTTT. Translation gives CASSFQGLNTEAFF.

There are a few counts of this clonotype. This rearrangement joins TRBV7-9 to TRBJ2-1, with 10 bases matching TRBD2. Germline-derived CDR1 and CDR2 are SEHNR and FQNEAQ (reference sequence). The V and J ends lost 2 bases and 10 bases, in that order; junction bases with no gene match: 8. The CDR3 spans 15 residues. In DNA, the CDR3 is TGTGCCAGCAGCTTACTAGCGGGGGTGTCTGTGGAGCAGTTCTTC. It is translated as CASSLLAGVSVEQFF.

This clonotype was observed many times. The V and J genes are TRBV12-3 or TRBV12-4 and TRBJ1-5; 8 nucleotides line up with TRBD1. The CDR3 sequence is 14 residues long. With V trimmed by 7 bases and J by 7 bases, 9 bases remained unmatched. CDR3 nucleotides: TGTGCCAGCAAAAAGGAACAGGGGGGGCAGCCCCAGCATTTT. It specifies CASKKEQGGQPQHF.

This clonotype was detected a few times. The chain employs TRBV5-1 and TRBJ2-3; D is ambiguous. This CDR3 is 15 amino acids long. V lost 0 bases and J lost 2, with 10 bases in between. Germline loops: CDR1 SGHRS, CDR2 YFSETQ. Here the CDR3 DNA reads TGCGCCAGCAGCTTGGTCCCCCTCGTCACAGATACGCAGTATTTT. The encoded protein is CASSLVPLVTDTQYF.

The gene calls are TRBV10-3 and TRBJ1-4; D is unresolved. The V and J ends lost 4 bases and 2 bases respectively, with 5 bases between them. Per germline, CDR1 ENHRY and CDR2 SYGVKD. The CDR3 has 13 amino acids. As DNA, the CDR3 is TGTGCCATCAGTGCGGAGACTAATGAAAAACTGTTTTTT. It codes for CAISAETNEKLFF.

This clonotype was seen at least ten times. The rearrangement uses TRBV28 and TRBJ2-7, with D possibly being TRBD1 (5 bases). Trimming removed 3 bases from V and 3 bases from J, with 6 bases in between. The CDR3 extends over 12 amino acids. Germline V gene lookup returns CDR1 MDHEN and CDR2 SYDVKM. CDR3 bases: TGTGCCAGCAGTTTCAGGGTCTACGAGCAGTACTTC. As protein: CASSFRVYEQYF.

The chain has TRBV28 and TRBJ2-1, with 15 bases fitting TRBD2. This CDR3 is 18 amino acids long. In germline, CDR1 is MDHEN, CDR2 SYDVKM. V dropped 5 bases and J dropped 4; count of bases not matched to a gene: 9. CDR3 in DNA: TGTGCCAGCAGTCCCTCACGGACTAGCGGGAGGGGGTACAATGAGCAGTTCTTC. This sequence encodes CASSPSRTSGRGYNEQFF.

The chain couples TRBV25-1 to TRBJ2-2, with 9 nucleotides matching TRBD2. J lost 4 bases, V lost 4 bases, and 7 bases had no gene match. Germline V lookup: CDR1 MGHDK, CDR2 SYGVNS. CDR3 length: 16 residues. As DNA, the CDR3 is TGTGCCAGCAGTGTTCTGACTAGCGGCCTCACCGGGGAGCTGTTTTTT. Protein sequence: CASSVLTSGLTGELFF.

This chain joins TRBV28 and TRBJ1-1; D remains unclear. Trimming removed 3 bases at V and 4 bases at J, with 15 bases between. Germline CDR1 and CDR2: MDHEN and SYDVKM. This CDR3 is 15 amino acids long. The CDR3, as DNA: TGTGCCAGCAGTTTGCAGTCCCCGCGAGGCACTGAAGCTTTCTTT. It codes for CASSLQSPRGTEAFF.

This rearrangement joins TRBV2 to TRBJ2-7; 7 positions match TRBD1. Germline V CDR1 and CDR2: SNHLY, FYNNEI. The CDR3 loop spans 14 amino acids. With V trimmed by 5 bases and J by 6 bases, 10 bases remained unmatched. CDR3 sequence: CASSQLTGLGEQYF. The CDR3 DNA follows: TGTGCCAGCAGTCAACTGACAGGGCTCGGCGAGCAGTACTTC. Full variable domain (remainder filled in from reference TRBV2 and TRBJ2-7): EPEVTQTPSHQVTQMGQEVILRCVPISNHLYFYWYRQILGQKVEFLVSFYNNEISEKSEIFDDQFSVERPDGSNFTLKIRSTKLEDSAMYFCASSQLTGLGEQYFGPGTRLTVT.

The chain recombines TRBV28 with TRBJ2-7, with 9 bases matching TRBD1. CDR1 and CDR2 (germline): MDHEN, SYDVKM. The junction had 9 bases not matched to a gene; V was cut back by 4 bases and J by 5 bases. CDR3 length: 15 amino acids. Here the CDR3 reads CASSSPQGARDEQYF. The DNA of the CDR3 is TGTGCCAGCAGTTCTCCACAGGGGGCGCGGGACGAGCAGTACTTC.